This passage covers 10 T cell receptor beta chains from one sample sequenced in a study of radiotherapy plus CTLA-4 blockade in lung cancer. Profiled with immunoSEQ multiplex PCR; TCRdb holds only in-frame clones, not every one. Here the sample spans more than 95,000 clones, roughly 79% being singletons. Sequencing used peripheral blood, obtained from a patient treated with radiotherapy plus ipilimumab. Receptor source: a human donor with non-small cell lung cancer who had a partial response to radiotherapy plus ipilimumab. Some clones in this sample may be carry-over from other donors' samples.

The rearrangement links TRBV19 to TRBJ1-4; 8 bases are a match to TRBD1. The trim removed 7 bases at V and 5 bases at J, leaving 9 bases unmatched. Germline CDR1 reads LNHDA; CDR2 reads SQIVND (reference sequence). The CDR3 runs to 15 residues. This CDR3 reads CASTLQGGPNEKLFF. The CDR3 DNA sequence: TGTGCCAGTACCCTACAGGGGGGACCAAATGAAAAACTGTTTTTT.

The chain links TRBV10-1 to TRBJ2-1, with TRBD1 matching over 9 bases. Looked up from germline, CDR1 is WNHNN and CDR2 is SYGVQD (reference sequence). Losses at the gene ends were 5 bases for V and 6 bases for J; bases not matched to a gene: 8. The CDR3 extends over 15 amino acids. The CDR3 sequence: CASSLGTGSRNEQFF. The CDR3 nucleotides are TGCGCCAGCAGTCTCGGGACAGGGTCCCGCAATGAGCAGTTCTTC.

V is TRBV15 and J is TRBJ1-1; D is unresolved. V dropped 3 bases and J dropped 4 bases, with 12 bases sitting between them. Germline V gene lookup returns CDR1 LNHNV and CDR2 YYDKDF (reference sequence). The CDR3 loop spans 14 amino acids. Written as DNA, the CDR3 is TGTGCCACCAGCAGTCGGGGATCGGGCACTGAAGCTTTCTTT. Its translation: CATSSRGSGTEAFF. Complete variable domain (other parts from reference TRBV15 and TRBJ1-1): DAMVIQNPRYQVTQFGKPVTLSCSQTLNHNVMYWYQQKSSQAPKLLFHYYDKDFNNEADTPDNFQSRRPNTSFCFLDIRSPGLGDTAMYLCATSSRGSGTEAFFGQGTRLTVV.

CDR3 region: CAIRDRQAYEQYF. In nucleotides, the CDR3 is TGTGCCATCCGGGACCGACAGGCCTACGAGCAGTACTTC. V gene TRBV10-3 combines with J gene TRBJ2-7; D is perhaps TRBD1 (6 bases). Germline V gives CDR1 ENHRY, CDR2 SYGVKD. The CDR3 loop spans 13 amino acids. V was trimmed by 8 bases and J by 2 bases, leaving 13 bases between them.

The chain combines TRBV19 with TRBJ1-2; perhaps TRBD1 as D (6 bases). Germline lookup yields CDR1 LNHDA and CDR2 SQIVND (reference sequence). The CDR3 has 15 residues. V was shortened by 10 bases and J by 4 bases, with 22 bases between the two germline ends. The CDR3 DNA is TGTGCCACTAGACGGTCACAGGGAAGTATCTATGGCTACACCTTC. Translated, it gives CATRRSQGSIYGYTF.

The chain employs TRBV9 and TRBJ2-3, with 7 bases matching TRBD2. Per the germline V gene, CDR1 is SGDLS and CDR2 is YYNGEE. CDR3 length: 13 residues. The ends lost 3 bases at V and 9 bases at J; junction bases unmatched: 7. The CDR3 DNA follows: TGTGCCAGCAGCGCCCCTCCACTAGCGACGCAGTATTTT. Its translation is CASSAPPLATQYF.

The chain recombines TRBV15 with TRBJ2-5, with D unclear. CDR1 and CDR2 from the germline V gene are LNHNV and YYDKDF (reference sequence). V was pared by 0 bases and J by 5 bases, with 7 bases between. The CDR3 runs to 13 residues. The CDR3 DNA reads TGTGCCACCAGCAGAGAAGAGTTGGAGACCCAGTACTTC. Amino acid sequence: CATSREELETQYF.

The rearrangement uses TRBV21-1 and TRBJ2-2; no check of the table's D call, TRBD1, against the DNA was made. TRBV21-1 is recorded as a pseudogene. The CDR3 consists of 14 residues. This CDR3 is CATTGHRGTGELFF. The CDR3 bases are TGTGCCACTACGGGACACCGAGGCACCGGGGAGCTGTTTTTT.

V usage is TRBV7-2 and J usage is TRBJ2-1, with D uncertain. The germline V gene encodes CDR1 SGHTA and CDR2 FQGNSA. Between the trimmed V and J ends, which lost 5 bases and 2 bases, there was a span of 19 bases. The CDR3 is 17 amino acids. CDR3 nucleotides: TGTGCCAGCAGCCCTTTTGCGGCGGCACAACCCTACAATGAGCAGTTCTTC. It encodes CASSPFAAAQPYNEQFF.

J is TRBJ2-1 and V is TRBV28; 8 bases agree with TRBD1. The germline CDR1 and CDR2 sequences are MDHEN and SYDVKM. V dropped 4 bases and J dropped 0; count of bases not matched to a gene: 5. This CDR3 has 16 residues. CDR3 bases: TGTGCCAGCAGTTCGACAGGGGAGGCCTCCTACAATGAGCAGTTCTTC. Its protein product is CASSSTGEASYNEQFF.